These 14 T cell receptor beta chains were sequenced from one sample in a study of T cell responses to AZD1222 COVID-19 vaccine. TCRdb's table, derived via immunoSEQ multiplex PCR, lists solely in-frame clones and lacks some. The profile shows 90,000 to 120,000 clones, around nine tenths of them singletons. The sample consisted of peripheral blood, taken on day 0 of AZD1222 vaccination. The receptor source for this set is an adult in good health.

The V and J genes are TRBV29-1 and TRBJ2-7; 7 positions match TRBD1. After removal of 1 base from V and 2 bases from J, the junction contained 5 bases not matched to a gene. The CDR3 sequence is 14 residues long. The germline V gene encodes CDR1 SQVTM and CDR2 ANQGSEA. The chain's CDR3 is CSVEGQGPPYEQYF. The CDR3 DNA reads as TGCAGCGTTGAAGGACAGGGCCCCCCCTACGAGCAGTACTTC.

The chain employs TRBV2 and TRBJ2-5; D remains ambiguous. The V end lost 8 bases, the J end lost 5 bases, and 15 bases lay between the germline ends. Germline V CDR1 and CDR2: SNHLY, FYNNEI. The CDR3 length is 13 residues. Here the CDR3 DNA reads TGTGCCAGCGTCCCCCTAAGTCTTGAGACCCAGTACTTC. Encoded protein: CASVPLSLETQYF.

The V call is TRBV5-4, the J call TRBJ1-3; 8 nucleotides line up with TRBD1. CDR3 length: 15 amino acids. V lost 3 bases and J lost 2; bases outside the gene matches: 4. CDR1 SGHNT and CDR2 YYREEE come from the germline V gene (reference sequence). This chain's CDR3 is CASSSAGGPGNTIYF. The DNA of the CDR3 is TGTGCCAGCAGCTCGGCAGGGGGCCCTGGAAACACCATATATTTT.

A few counts support this clone. The rearrangement joins TRBV7-3 to TRBJ1-5, with D maybe TRBD1 (5 bases). This CDR3 comprises 15 residues. V was cut by 2 bases and J by 1 base, with 9 bases left in between. Germline V gene lookup returns CDR1 SGHTA and CDR2 FQGTGA. CDR3 region: CASSLVRVSNQPQHF. The CDR3 region has the DNA TGTGCCAGCAGCTTAGTCAGGGTGAGCAATCAGCCCCAGCATTTT.

This clone appeared a few times. The rearrangement links TRBV29-1 to TRBJ1-2; the match to TRBD1 covers 9 bases. V was pared by 7 bases and J by 7 bases, with 10 bases of the junction left unmatched. CDR1 SQVTM and CDR2 ANQGSEA come from the germline V gene. CDR3 length equals 13 residues. CDR3 residues: CSGLVQGAFGYTF. CDR3 in DNA: TGCAGCGGACTCGTACAGGGGGCGTTTGGCTACACCTTC.

The rearrangement uses TRBV29-1 and TRBJ2-1; 7 bases are shared with TRBD1. This CDR3 contains 14 residues. Germline V gene data show CDR1 as SQVTM and CDR2 as ANQGSEA. J gave up 3 bases and V 3 bases, and 5 bases lay outside the gene matches. In DNA, the CDR3 is TGCAGCGTTGAGGGACAGACATACTACAATGAGCAGTTCTTC. Amino acid sequence: CSVEGQTYYNEQFF.

This chain joins TRBV5-6 and TRBJ1-2, with TRBD1 matching 7 bases. The germline V gene encodes CDR1 SGHDT and CDR2 YYEEEE. J lost 4 bases, V lost 3 bases, and 18 bases had no gene match. The CDR3 length is 18 residues. CDR3 bases: TGTGCCAGCAGCTCAAAATGGGACAGCGACTTCTTTGGCTATGGCTACACCTTC. Protein product: CASSSKWDSDFFGYGYTF.

This chain uses TRBV27 with TRBJ2-7, with D hard to call. The length of the CDR3 is 15 residues. V lost 2 bases to trimming and J lost 4 bases, with 15 bases between them. Per germline, CDR1 MNHEY and CDR2 SMNVEV (reference sequence). The CDR3 spells CASSLLAKPIYEQYF. CDR3 sequence (DNA): TGTGCCAGCAGTTTACTGGCTAAACCCATTTACGAGCAGTACTTC.

This chain connects TRBV7-2 to TRBJ1-2; D might be TRBD1 (5 bases). Per the germline V gene, CDR1 is SGHTA and CDR2 is FQGNSA. The CDR3 spans 17 residues. V shed 7 bases and J shed 4 bases, with 25 bases lying between them. CDR3 protein: CASILEPGRGVFYGYTF. CDR3 coding DNA: TGTGCCAGCATACTTGAACCGGGACGGGGGGTGTTCTATGGCTACACCTTC.

Comment on this clone: This specimen includes other DNA sequences encoding the same CDR3. CDR3 sequence reads: CASSSPGNLYEQYF. CDR3 coding DNA: TGTGCCAGCAGTTCGCCAGGGAATCTGTACGAGCAGTACTTC. V is TRBV6-2 or TRBV6-3 and J is TRBJ2-7; maybe TRBD1 (5 bases). V was trimmed by 4 bases and J by 4 bases, leaving 14 bases between them. From germline, CDR1 is MNHEY and CDR2 SVGEGT. CDR3 length: 14 amino acids.

J is TRBJ2-1 and V is TRBV18, with 8 bases that match TRBD1. The CDR3 loop spans 15 amino acids. Unmatched junction bases numbered 10, after V lost 6 bases and J lost 6 bases. The germline V gene encodes CDR1 KGHSH and CDR2 LQKENI. As DNA, the CDR3 is TGTGCCAGCTCCCATCGACAGGGGTTAGTCAATGAGCAGTTCTTC. Protein: CASSHRQGLVNEQFF.

In DNA, the CDR3 is TGTGCCAGCAGCAAAACTAGCGGGGTTCACACCGGGGAGCTGTTTTTT. Translation gives CASSKTSGVHTGELFF. The V call is TRBV7-9, the J call TRBJ2-2; 10 bases fit TRBD2. The CDR3 loop spans 16 amino acids. V was pared by 5 bases and J by 3 bases, with 6 bases of the junction left unmatched. The germline V gene has CDR1 SEHNR and CDR2 FQNEAQ (reference sequence). Looking up the rest from reference TRBV7-9 and TRBJ2-2 gives the full variable domain: DTGVSQNPRHKITKRGQNVTFRCDPISEHNRLYWYRQTLGQGPEFLTYFQNEAQLEKSRLLSDRFSAERPKGSFSTLEIQRTEQGDSAMYLCASSKTSGVHTGELFFGEGSRLTVL.

The chain links TRBV21-1 to TRBJ2-3. TRBV21-1 corresponds to a pseudogene. The CDR3 contains 16 residues. The CDR3 spells CASSKGGPRGTDTQYF. Written as DNA, the CDR3 is TGTGCCAGCAGCAAAGGGGGACCAAGAGGCACAGATACGCAGTATTTT.

The chain joins TRBV5-1 to TRBJ1-5; 7 bases are shared with TRBD1. Looked up from germline, CDR1 is SGHRS and CDR2 is YFSETQ. V was pared by 5 bases and J by 2 bases, with 4 bases of the junction left unmatched. There are 14 residues in the CDR3. CDR3 amino acids: CASSSQGGNQPQHF. Here the CDR3 DNA reads TGCGCCAGCAGTTCGCAGGGGGGCAATCAGCCCCAGCATTTT.